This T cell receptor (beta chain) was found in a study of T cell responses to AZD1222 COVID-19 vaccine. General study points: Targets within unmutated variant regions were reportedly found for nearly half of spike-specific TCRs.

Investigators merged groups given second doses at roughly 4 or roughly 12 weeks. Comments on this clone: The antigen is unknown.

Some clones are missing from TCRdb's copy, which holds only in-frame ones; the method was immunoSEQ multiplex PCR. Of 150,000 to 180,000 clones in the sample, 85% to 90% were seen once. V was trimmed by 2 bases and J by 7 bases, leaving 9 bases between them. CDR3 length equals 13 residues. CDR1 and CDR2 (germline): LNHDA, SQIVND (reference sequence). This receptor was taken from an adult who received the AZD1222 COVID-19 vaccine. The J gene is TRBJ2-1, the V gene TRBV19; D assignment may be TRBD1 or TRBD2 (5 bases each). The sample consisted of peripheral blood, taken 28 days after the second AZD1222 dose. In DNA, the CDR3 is TGTGCCAGTAGTATAAACTGGGGGAATGAGCAGTTCTTC. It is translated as CASSINWGNEQFF.